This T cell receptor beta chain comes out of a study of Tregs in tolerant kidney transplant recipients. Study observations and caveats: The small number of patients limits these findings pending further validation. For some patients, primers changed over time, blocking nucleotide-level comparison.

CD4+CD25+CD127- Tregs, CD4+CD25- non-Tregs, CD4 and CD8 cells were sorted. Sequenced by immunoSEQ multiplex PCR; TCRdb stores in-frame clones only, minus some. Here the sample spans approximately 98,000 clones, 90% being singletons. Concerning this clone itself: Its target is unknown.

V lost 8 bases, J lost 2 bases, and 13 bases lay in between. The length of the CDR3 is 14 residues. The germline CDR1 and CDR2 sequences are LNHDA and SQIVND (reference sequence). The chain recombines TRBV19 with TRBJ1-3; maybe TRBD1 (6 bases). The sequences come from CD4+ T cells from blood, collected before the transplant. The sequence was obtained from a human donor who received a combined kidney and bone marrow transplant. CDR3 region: CASHRGGAGNTIYF. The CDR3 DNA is TGTGCCAGTCACCGGGGGGGCGCTGGAAACACCATATATTTT.